The following is a T cell receptor (delta chain) sequence with its context. In its sample, this clone was seen a few times. The antigen this receptor binds is unknown. One base away there is no much larger clone; base qualities are not given. These data are taken from a study of gamma-delta chains in newborns, infants, children (dated by TCRdb to about 2019). Context from the whole study: According to the title of the study, polyclonal expansion of innate gammadelta T cells immediately after birth is driven by microbial exposure. How innate gammadelta T cell populations in human newborns were shaped by microbial exposure immediately after birth was investigated in the study.

CDR1 TSWWSYY and CDR2 QGS were looked up in the germline V gene. From cysteine to phenylalanine, the CDR3 is 15 amino acids long. The only DNA kept is the CDR3, 45 bases in frame from the first base. V lost 2 bases and J lost 7 bases; the stretch between them is 17 bases long. The data were produced on an Illumina MiSeq. TCRdb called clones anew from the public reads via CATT; matching DNA rows were later pooled. Across this sample there are more than 9,000 delta-chain clones, with roughly 9.5% seen only once. Jointly, the top ten make up 8.8% of the sample. The source of this sequence is a child who was a newborn, infant or young child, either healthy, febrile or measles-vaccinated (not recorded which). The chain joins TRDV1 to TRDJ1; no D gene is confidently identified. Material for sequencing was blood. CDR3 loop: CALGEIVGRLGKLIF. The nucleotides read TGTGCTCTTGGGGAAATTGTCGGCAGGCTCGGTAAACTCATCTTT.